The clone carrying this T cell receptor beta chain was seen a few times. Its antigen remains unknown. Findings of the study overall: The TCR gene usage of tumor memory CD4+ T cells clustered together with blood and lymph node memory CD4+ cells and with lymph node naive CD4+ cells.

Cells sorted as Tregs were CD4+, CD25+ and CD127-/low. The CDR3 covers 17 residues. The germline V and J ends were trimmed by 0 bases and 2 bases, with 17 bases remaining between them. Germline CDR1 reads SGDLS; CDR2 reads YYNGEE. Full-length variable regions came from constant-region reverse primers plus semi-nested Nested Universal Primer A PCR. TCRdb recomputed calls from the 5' RACE reads with MiXCR, one row per CDR3 protein. The data hold 50,000 to 65,000 distinct CDR3 sequences, with less than 25% observed a single time. The sequencing input was tumor-infiltrating Tregs sorted from the breast tumor. The sequence derives from a female donor with breast cancer. The V and J genes are TRBV9 and TRBJ1-1; D call uncertain. The chain's CDR3 is CASSVARSVDRNTEAFF. The CDR3 region has the DNA TGTGCCAGCAGCGTAGCTCGTTCGGTTGATCGTAACACTGAAGCTTTCTTT.